This T cell receptor (beta chain) was captured in a study of PD-1 blockade in classical Hodgkin lymphoma. CDR1 and CDR2 (germline): KGHSH, LQKENI. Trimming removed 6 bases from V and 3 bases from J, with 15 bases in between. The CDR3 has 15 residues. This table comes from immunoSEQ multiplex PCR, and its TCRdb copy is limited to in-frame clones, with some not included. The sample consists of about 28,000 clones, about four fifths of them appearing once. General study points: When set against healthy donors, newly diagnosed patients were reported to show lower baseline TCR diversity.

Time point here: cycle 4 day 1 (C4D1), after more than five weeks of nivolumab. Every patient was affected by relapse after autologous stem cell transplantation, while exposure to brentuximab vedotin was not uniform. Patients' outcomes at their best amounted to complete response, partial response or progressive disease. Points on this clone: The antigen is not known.

This TCR was recovered from a human donor with classical Hodgkin lymphoma. V and J are TRBV18 and TRBJ2-1; TRBD1 is a possible D gene (6 bases). The source was peripheral blood mononuclear cells (PBMCs), collected before the fourth cycle of nivolumab. CDR3 protein: CASSQGGTGYNEQFF. CDR3 DNA sequence: TGTGCCAGCTCCCAAGGGGGAACGGGCTACAATGAGCAGTTCTTC.